A single sample gave rise to the 32 T cell receptor beta chains below, sequenced in a study of glioma-infiltrating T cells after dendritic cell vaccination (dated by TCRdb to 2015 to 2016). The library was made by the immunoSEQ multiplex PCR assay. The immuneACCESS repertoire file appears here via TCRdb, limited to in-frame rearrangements. These files lack a portion of the clones; in checked studies, under half of the deficit traces to unresolved V genes, and the cause of the others is not known. The sample table lists 90,000 or so clones, 75% to 90% of them with a count of one. Jointly, the top ten make up approximately 2% of the sample. This specimen's time point label, interpreted: after dendritic cell vaccination, including at tumor progression/relapse. Sequencing was performed on blood, taken after dendritic cell vaccination. These receptors all come from a human donor with glioblastoma.

The CDR3 DNA follows: TGTGCCAGCAGTGGGACTAGCGGCTACGAGCAGTACGTC. Protein product: CASSGTSGYEQYV. The J gene is TRBJ2-7, the V gene TRBV25-1, with 10 positions matching TRBD2. V was pared by 4 bases and J by 3 bases, with 0 bases of the junction left unmatched. Germline CDR1 and CDR2: MGHDK and SYGVNS. The CDR3 is 13 amino acids.

The V gene is TRBV5-6, the J gene TRBJ1-1; 9 nucleotides align to TRBD1. The CDR3 covers 14 residues. Trimming removed 4 bases from V and 5 bases from J; junction bases left unmatched: 6. CDR1 and CDR2 from the germline V gene are SGHDT and YYEEEE. The CDR3 region is CASSRTGGGTEAFF. As DNA, the CDR3 is TGTGCCAGCAGCCGAACAGGGGGCGGGACTGAAGCTTTCTTT.

The gene calls are TRBV5-4 and TRBJ2-5; the D gene is possibly TRBD2 (6 bases). V lost 0 bases and J lost 5, with 14 bases in between. The CDR3 is 15 residues long. CDR1 is SGHNT and CDR2 is YYREEE in the germline V gene (reference sequence). DNA of the CDR3: TGTGCCAGCAGCTTGGCTGGAGGGGCTCGGGAGACCCAGTACTTC. Translated: CASSLAGGARETQYF. Using reference TRBV5-4 and TRBJ2-5 for the parts outside the CDR3, the full variable domain is ETGVTQSPTHLIKTRGQQVTLRCSSQSGHNTVSWYQQALGQGPQFIFQYYREEENGRGNFPPRFSGLQFPNYSSELNVNALELDDSALYLCASSLAGGARETQYFGPGTRLLVL.

The rearrangement joins TRBV7-8 to TRBJ2-7; a possible D gene is TRBD2 (6 bases). The germline V and J ends were trimmed by 3 bases and 0 bases, with 9 bases remaining between them. Germline V gene lookup returns CDR1 SGHVS and CDR2 FQNEAQ. CDR3 length: 14 residues. DNA of the CDR3: TGTGCCAGCAGCTTTGACGGGAGCTCCTACGAGCAGTACTTC. Its protein product is CASSFDGSSYEQYF. The full variable domain, rest sourced from reference TRBV7-8 and TRBJ2-7, is GAGVSQSPRYKVAKRGQDVALRCDPISGHVSLFWYQQALGQGPEFLTYFQNEAQLDKSGLPSDRFFAERPEGSVSTLKIQRTQQEDSAVYLCASSFDGSSYEQYFGPGTRLTVT.

The rearrangement uses TRBV10-3 and TRBJ2-1, with TRBD1 as a possible D gene (5 bases). This CDR3 has 12 amino acids. The germline V and J ends were trimmed by 4 bases and 9 bases, with 10 bases remaining between them. CDR1 is ENHRY and CDR2 is SYGVKD in the germline V gene. CDR3 in amino acids: CAISVDSAEQFF. CDR3 in DNA: TGTGCCATCAGTGTCGACAGTGCTGAGCAGTTCTTC.

A note on this clone: The junction departs from germline at one end; a sequencing error may be responsible. The gene calls are TRBV2 and TRBJ1-3; 7 nucleotides match TRBD1. The CDR3 spans 14 residues. CDR1 is SNHLY, CDR2 FYNNEI, per germline. The CDR3 DNA sequence: TGTGCCAGCAGAGAAGGGGGCCCCGGAAACACCATATATTTT. The encoded protein is CASREGGPGNTIYF.

This sequence joins TRBV25-1 and TRBJ2-2; 8 bases map to TRBD2. CDR1 is MGHDK and CDR2 is SYGVNS in the germline V gene. The J segment lost 5 bases and the V segment lost 0 bases, leaving 8 bases of the junction unmatched. The CDR3 totals 17 residues. CDR3 residues: CASSEYKGLGPTGELFF. The CDR3 region has the DNA TGTGCCAGCAGTGAATATAAGGGACTAGGTCCAACCGGGGAGCTGTTTTTT.

The chain uses TRBV7-9 and TRBJ1-2, with a tentative D call TRBD1 (5 bases). The CDR3 is made up of 14 amino acids. Trimming pared 0 bases from V and 8 bases from J, leaving 13 bases between. Germline V lookup: CDR1 SEHNR, CDR2 FQNEAQ (reference sequence). The CDR3 DNA is TGTGCCAGCAGCTTAGCGAGGCAGGGCGCCGGCTACACCTTC. It encodes CASSLARQGAGYTF. Supplemented by reference TRBV7-9 and TRBJ1-2, the full variable domain reads DTGVSQNPRHKITKRGQNVTFRCDPISEHNRLYWYRQTLGQGPEFLTYFQNEAQLEKSRLLSDRFSAERPKGSFSTLEIQRTEQGDSAMYLCASSLARQGAGYTFGSGTRLTVV.

V usage is TRBV19 and J usage is TRBJ2-2, with a weak D call TRBD1 (5 bases). Germline V gene data show CDR1 as LNHDA and CDR2 as SQIVND (reference sequence). The CDR3 length is 17 residues. V lost 3 bases and J lost 7, with 21 bases in between. The CDR3 here is CASSIYAAGSVVGELFF. DNA for the CDR3: TGTGCCAGTAGTATCTACGCGGCAGGGTCAGTAGTCGGGGAGCTGTTTTTT.

The rearrangement uses TRBV6-5 and TRBJ2-1; the match to TRBD1 covers 9 bases. Trimming cost V 5 bases and J 4 bases; bases outside gene matches: 6. This CDR3 comprises 15 residues. Germline loops: CDR1 MNHEY, CDR2 SVGAGI. This CDR3 is CASSRTGAGYNEQFF. In DNA, the CDR3 is TGTGCCAGCAGTAGGACAGGGGCGGGGTACAATGAGCAGTTCTTC.

The chain joins TRBV5-6 to TRBJ2-7; 7 bases are a match to TRBD2. CDR3 length equals 15 residues. In germline, CDR1 is SGHDT, CDR2 YYEEEE. After removal of 2 bases from V and 2 bases from J, the junction contained 7 bases not matched to a gene. This CDR3 reads CASSFWTRKAYEQYV. The CDR3, as DNA: TGTGCCAGCAGCTTCTGGACTAGAAAGGCCTACGAGCAGTACGTC.

The V call is TRBV6-5, the J call TRBJ2-3; TRBD1 matches at 7 bases. In germline, CDR1 is MNHEY, CDR2 SVGAGI. J was trimmed by 4 bases and V by 2 bases; bases with no gene match: 3. CDR3 length: 14 residues. CDR3 coding DNA: TGTGCCAGCAGTTACGACAGGGCCGCAGATACGCAGTATTTT. It yields the protein CASSYDRAADTQYF.

As DNA, the CDR3 is TGTGCCAGCTCAGCAGCGGGAGAACTTACTAGGAGCGGGGCCCAGTACTTC. Amino acid sequence: CASSAAGELTRSGAQYF. The chain carries TRBV18 and TRBJ2-5; 8 bases match TRBD2. Germline V lookup: CDR1 KGHSH, CDR2 LQKENI. This CDR3 contains 17 residues. V lost 5 bases to trimming and J lost 9 bases; unmatched junction nucleotides: 20. Full variable domain (remainder filled in from reference TRBV18 and TRBJ2-5): NAGVMQNPRHLVRRRGQEARLRCSPMKGHSHVYWYRQLPEEGLKFMVYLQKENIIDESGMPKERFSAEFPKEGPSILRIQQVVRGDSAAYFCASSAAGELTRSGAQYFGPGTRLLVL.

The chain combines TRBV10-2 with TRBJ2-1, with 7 bases identical to TRBD2. The CDR3 totals 13 residues. The germline gives CDR1 WSHSY, CDR2 SAAADI. With 6 bases clipped from V and 3 bases from J, the junction kept 2 bases outside the gene matches. CDR3 loop: CASRGDYYNEQFF. CDR3 DNA sequence: TGCGCCAGCAGAGGGGACTACTACAATGAGCAGTTCTTC.

This sequence joins TRBV6-5 and TRBJ1-1; 8 bases line up with TRBD1. This CDR3 region has 14 residues. The germline V gene encodes CDR1 MNHEY and CDR2 SVGAGI. Losses at the gene ends were 8 bases for V and 4 bases for J; bases not matched to a gene: 9. The CDR3 DNA sequence: TGTGCCAGCGGACAGGGAGGGACCGGCACTGAAGCTTTCTTT. As protein: CASGQGGTGTEAFF.

This clone was counted a few times. V usage is TRBV25-1 and J usage is TRBJ2-7; 8 nucleotides match TRBD2. The CDR3 is 16 amino acids. The ends lost 4 bases at V and 0 bases at J; junction bases unmatched: 8. Germline CDR1 reads MGHDK; CDR2 reads SYGVNS. CDR3 bases: TGTGCCAGCAGTGTTTACAGCGGGGGCCGCTCCTACGAGCAGTACTTC. Translation: CASSVYSGGRSYEQYF.

The chain combines TRBV6-5 with TRBJ2-7; a weak D match, TRBD1 (5 bases). The CDR3 runs to 13 residues. Deletions cut 0 bases from V and 2 bases from J, with 5 bases between. Germline CDR1 reads MNHEY; CDR2 reads SVGAGI. In nucleotides, the CDR3 is TGTGCCAGCAGTTACTCGGACACCTACGAGCAGTACTTC. It is translated as CASSYSDTYEQYF.

The chain carries TRBV10-1 and TRBJ2-5, with 7 bases matching TRBD2. Looked up from germline, CDR1 is WNHNN and CDR2 is SYGVQD (reference sequence). The CDR3 runs 12 residues. Trimming removed 4 bases from V and 5 bases from J; junction bases left unmatched: 1. The CDR3 DNA is TGCGCCAGCAGTGCAGCGGGGGAGACCCAGTACTTC. Residues: CASSAAGETQYF.

The CDR3 sequence is CASSNYYEQYF. The CDR3, as DNA: TGTGCCAGCAGCAACTACTACGAGCAGTACTTC. The rearrangement uses TRBV7-2 and TRBJ2-5; D not certain. TRBJ2-7 matches the DNA end more closely, so the J call is doubtful. This CDR3 is built from 11 residues. Looked up from germline, CDR1 is SGHTA and CDR2 is FQGNSA.

The J gene is TRBJ1-2, the V gene TRBV6-5, with 7 bases fitting TRBD1. V dropped 5 bases and J dropped 2; count of bases not matched to a gene: 8. The CDR3 has 15 residues. CDR1 and CDR2 from the germline V gene are MNHEY and SVGAGI. CDR3 DNA sequence: TGTGCCAGCAGTCTAGGGGGCGAGGGGAACTATGGCTACACCTTC. This encodes CASSLGGEGNYGYTF.

This clone was found a few times. The chain is built from TRBV18 and TRBJ2-1; 7 bases are a match to TRBD1. Trimming cost V 3 bases and J 9 bases; bases outside gene matches: 8. Germline V gene lookup returns CDR1 KGHSH and CDR2 LQKENI. The CDR3 loop spans 14 amino acids. The CDR3 sequence is CASSPGAGGSEQFF. CDR3 coding DNA: TGTGCCAGCTCACCGGGCGCAGGGGGAAGTGAGCAGTTCTTC.

The chain employs TRBV18 and TRBJ2-5, with 9 bases fitting TRBD1. Germline V gene sequence: CDR1 KGHSH, CDR2 LQKENI. This CDR3 has 14 amino acids. The V gene end was trimmed by 3 bases and the J gene end by 2 bases; junction bases not matched to a gene: 1. CDR3 sequence reads: CASSPGQGQETQYF. CDR3 sequence (DNA): TGTGCCAGCTCACCTGGACAGGGGCAAGAGACCCAGTACTTC.

This clone showed up just once. The chain uses TRBV19 and TRBJ2-5; D gene uncertain. The CDR3 is made up of 17 amino acids. Trimming cost V 0 bases and J 3 bases, with 17 bases left between them. CDR1 is LNHDA, CDR2 SQIVND, per germline (reference sequence). CDR3 in amino acids: CASSIDSQSTNKETQYF. CDR3 DNA: TGTGCCAGTAGTATAGATTCCCAGAGTACTAACAAAGAGACCCAGTACTTC. Using reference TRBV19 and TRBJ2-5 for the parts outside the CDR3, the full variable domain is DGGITQSPKYLFRKEGQNVTLSCEQNLNHDAMYWYRQDPGQGLRLIYYSQIVNDFQKGDIAEGYSVSREKKESFPLTVTSAQKNPTAFYLCASSIDSQSTNKETQYFGPGTRLLVL.

This clone occurred many times. This rearrangement joins TRBV4-1 to TRBJ1-4; D ambiguous. The CDR3 is 14 residues long. Trimming stripped 1 base from V and 13 bases from J, with 16 bases between. Germline CDR1 MGHRA, CDR2 YSYEKL. CDR3 DNA sequence: TGCGCCAGCAGCCAAGTACCTACGGAGGTGGGACTGTTTTTT. Translating gives CASSQVPTEVGLFF.

The chain combines TRBV13 with TRBJ2-2; tentative D call: TRBD2 (5 bases). The CDR3 has 13 amino acids. Germline V gives CDR1 PRHDT, CDR2 FYEKMQ (reference sequence). V shed 5 bases and J shed 6 bases, with 10 bases lying between them. CDR3 loop: CASSGSRAGELFF. CDR3 sequence (DNA): TGTGCCAGCAGCGGGAGTAGAGCCGGGGAGCTGTTTTTT.

The V call is TRBV5-1, the J call TRBJ2-2, with D perhaps matching TRBD2 (6 bases). With 4 bases removed from V and 1 base from J, the gap between germline ends came to 11 bases. The CDR3 is 15 residues long. Germline loops: CDR1 SGHRS, CDR2 YFSETQ. CDR3 loop: CASSPDGRNTGELFF. As DNA, the CDR3 is TGCGCCAGCAGCCCGGACGGGAGGAACACCGGGGAGCTGTTTTTT.

This chain links TRBV6-6 with TRBJ2-3; the match to TRBD2 covers 11 bases. Losses at the gene ends were 0 bases for V and 3 bases for J; bases not matched to a gene: 2. CDR1 and CDR2 from the germline V gene are MNHNY and SVGAGI (reference sequence). The CDR3 totals 16 residues. The CDR3 nucleotides are TGTGCCAGCAGTTACTCGTTAGCGGGGGGGACAGATACGCAGTATTTT. Translating gives CASSYSLAGGTDTQYF.

The rearrangement uses TRBV9 and TRBJ1-3; weak D call: TRBD1 (5 bases). Germline values: CDR1 SGDLS, CDR2 YYNGEE. The CDR3 totals 16 residues. V was shortened by 4 bases and J by 3 bases, with 17 bases between the two germline ends. CDR3 residues: CASSPRGTLGGNTIYF. CDR3 sequence (DNA): TGTGCCAGCAGCCCCCGGGGGACTTTGGGTGGAAACACCATATATTTT.

J is TRBJ2-2 and V is TRBV2; possibly TRBD1 for D (5 bases). V gave up 4 bases and J gave up 5 bases, with 11 bases separating them. Looked up from germline, CDR1 is SNHLY and CDR2 is FYNNEI. This CDR3 contains 14 residues. Written as DNA, the CDR3 is TGTGCCAGCAGTGGGCAGGGTTTTACCGGGGAGCTGTTTTTT. It is translated as CASSGQGFTGELFF. Combining the CDR3 with reference TRBV2 and TRBJ2-2 gives the whole variable domain EPEVTQTPSHQVTQMGQEVILRCVPISNHLYFYWYRQILGQKVEFLVSFYNNEISEKSEIFDDQFSVERPDGSNFTLKIRSTKLEDSAMYFCASSGQGFTGELFFGEGSRLTVL.

The chain recombines TRBV7-9 with TRBJ2-2; D is perhaps TRBD1 (6 bases). The CDR3 has 17 amino acids. Germline CDR1 SEHNR, CDR2 FQNEAQ (reference sequence). Trimming pared 0 bases from V and 5 bases from J, leaving 16 bases between. CDR3 bases: TGTGCCAGCAGCTTAGCACGGGTTGGACAGAGAACCGGGGAGCTGTTTTTT. Translated: CASSLARVGQRTGELFF.

The chain employs TRBV21-1 and TRBJ2-7; the table names TRBD2, a call not compared with the DNA. TRBV21-1 is given as a pseudogene. This CDR3 has 18 amino acids. The CDR3 spells CASRLQSGLAGHLYEQYV. DNA of the CDR3: TGTGCCAGCAGGCTACAATCGGGACTAGCGGGTCACCTCTACGAGCAGTACGTC.

Only one count was recorded for this clone. V is TRBV5-1 and J is TRBJ2-1; 8 nucleotides agree with TRBD1. V lost 5 bases, J lost 3 bases, and 1 base stayed unmatched. Germline CDR1 is SGHRS and CDR2 is YFSETQ. This CDR3 is built from 13 residues. As DNA, the CDR3 is TGCGCCAGCAGGGGACAGGACTACAATGAGCAGTTCTTC. This encodes CASRGQDYNEQFF.